The 21 T cell receptor beta chains below all came from one sample that was sequenced in a study of cytomegalovirus exposure and HLA in healthy donors. Data came from immunoSEQ multiplex PCR; TCRdb stores just in-frame clones and leaves some out. The sample records 150,000 or so clones, less than 90% being singletons. Sequencing input: PBMCs. These receptors came from a young man in good health and CMV-seropositive.

The chain has TRBV5-1 and TRBJ1-1, with D tentatively TRBD1 (6 bases). Looked up from germline, CDR1 is SGHRS and CDR2 is YFSETQ. The ends were cut back, 6 bases at V and 8 bases at J, with 17 bases in the middle. The CDR3 loop spans 13 amino acids. The DNA for the CDR3 is TGCGCCAGCACCGGGACACCTGAACTCGAAGCTTTCTTT. It codes for CASTGTPELEAFF.

J is TRBJ2-7 and V is TRBV28; D not resolved. CDR3 length equals 13 residues. V lost 5 bases to trimming and J lost 7 bases, with 15 bases between them. Germline-derived CDR1 and CDR2 are MDHEN and SYDVKM. The CDR3: CASSPRTIEEQYF. CDR3 bases: TGTGCCAGCAGTCCTCGTACTATTGAAGAGCAGTACTTC. Looking up the rest from reference TRBV28 and TRBJ2-7 gives the full variable domain: DVKVTQSSRYLVKRTGEKVFLECVQDMDHENMFWYRQDPGLGLRLIYFSYDVKMKEKGDIPEGYSVSREKKERFSLILESASTNQTSMYLCASSPRTIEEQYFGPGTRLTVT.

The rearrangement uses TRBV30 and TRBJ2-7, with 8 nucleotides matching TRBD2. V gave up 3 bases and J gave up 4 bases; unmatched junction bases: 5. From germline, CDR1 is GTSNPN and CDR2 SVGIG (reference sequence). The CDR3 has 13 residues. In DNA, the CDR3 is TGTGCCTGGAGCCGGGGGGGCGAATACGAGCAGTACTTC. Amino acids: CAWSRGGEYEQYF.

The J gene is TRBJ2-6, the V gene TRBV4-2; 7 bases are a match to TRBD1. This CDR3 region has 16 residues. Looked up from germline, CDR1 is LGHNA and CDR2 is YNFKEQ. Trimming took 0 bases from V and 1 from J; bases not matched to a gene: 0. The chain's CDR3 is CASSQETGSGANVLTF. The CDR3 DNA is TGTGCCAGCAGCCAAGAGACAGGGTCTGGGGCCAACGTCCTGACTTTC.

The chain recombines TRBV12-5 with TRBJ2-2; TRBD1 is a possible D gene (5 bases). V gave up 1 base and J gave up 4 bases, with 10 bases separating them. The germline V gene encodes CDR1 LGHNT and CDR2 FRNRAP. The CDR3 is 15 residues long. The CDR3, as DNA: TGTGCTAGTGGTTTGGGCAGGGAAGGCACCGGGGAGCTGTTTTTT. This codes for CASGLGREGTGELFF. Together with reference TRBV12-5 and TRBJ2-2, the CDR3 gives the full variable domain: DARVTQTPRHKVTEMGQEVTMRCQPILGHNTVFWYRQTMMQGLELLAYFRNRAPLDDSGMPKDRFSAEMPDATLATLKIQPSEPRDSAVYFCASGLGREGTGELFFGEGSRLTVL.

This clone was recorded a few times. J is TRBJ2-5 and V is TRBV7-9; 9 nucleotides align to TRBD2. Unmatched junction bases numbered 12, after V lost 6 bases and J lost 1 base. Germline V lookup: CDR1 SEHNR, CDR2 FQNEAQ (reference sequence). CDR3 length equals 17 residues. Here the CDR3 reads CASRNPGQTSGQETQYF. The DNA of the CDR3 is TGTGCCAGCAGGAACCCGGGTCAGACTAGCGGCCAAGAGACCCAGTACTTC. Filled out from reference TRBV7-9 and TRBJ2-5, the complete variable domain reads DTGVSQNPRHKITKRGQNVTFRCDPISEHNRLYWYRQTLGQGPEFLTYFQNEAQLEKSRLLSDRFSAERPKGSFSTLEIQRTEQGDSAMYLCASRNPGQTSGQETQYFGPGTRLLVL.

V and J are TRBV6-6 and TRBJ1-4, with TRBD1 matching 8 bases. Germline-derived CDR1 and CDR2 are MNHNY and SVGAGI (reference sequence). J was trimmed by 0 bases and V by 6 bases; bases with no gene match: 3. This CDR3 comprises 15 residues. The CDR3 bases are TGTGCCAGCAGGAAGACAGGGGCAACTAATGAAAAACTGTTTTTT. This codes for CASRKTGATNEKLFF.

On this clone: Other DNA sequences in the same sample also yield this CDR3. The genes are TRBV6-5 and TRBJ2-7; D perhaps matches TRBD2 (5 bases). From germline, CDR1 is MNHEY and CDR2 SVGAGI. There are 14 residues in the CDR3. The germline V and J ends were trimmed by 5 bases and 0 bases, with 11 bases remaining between them. CDR3 sequence (DNA): TGTGCCAGCAGTGGCCGGGGAAGCTCCTACGAGCAGTACTTC. Amino acids: CASSGRGSSYEQYF.

This chain connects TRBV7-2 to TRBJ2-5, with a possible D match to TRBD2 (5 bases). The CDR3 runs 14 residues. Germline values: CDR1 SGHTA, CDR2 FQGNSA. Trimming cost V 5 bases and J 0 bases, with 10 bases left between them. For the CDR3, the DNA is TGTGCCAGCAGCGGCGGGTACTACCAAGAGACCCAGTACTTC. Amino acids: CASSGGYYQETQYF.

The genes are TRBV27 and TRBJ2-7; 7 nucleotides align to TRBD2. Germline CDR1 reads MNHEY; CDR2 reads SMNVEV (reference sequence). The CDR3 is 12 residues long. After removal of 8 bases from V and 2 bases from J, the junction contained 3 bases not matched to a gene. CDR3: CASGLAAYEQYF. CDR3 DNA: TGTGCCAGCGGGCTAGCGGCCTACGAGCAGTACTTC.

The V and J genes are TRBV4-3 and TRBJ1-1, with D tentatively TRBD1 (6 bases). The CDR3 loop spans 17 amino acids. Germline values: CDR1 LGHNA, CDR2 YSLEER. V was clipped by 0 bases and J by 3 bases, with 17 bases between them. CDR3 DNA: TGCGCCAGCAGCCAAGATTTAATGGTACAGGGCCACACTGAAGCTTTCTTT. This sequence encodes CASSQDLMVQGHTEAFF.

The chain joins TRBV5-6 to TRBJ2-5, with 10 bases aligning to TRBD2. CDR3 size: 17 residues. The J segment lost 2 bases and the V segment lost 4 bases, leaving 11 bases of the junction unmatched. The germline CDR1 and CDR2 sequences are SGHDT and YYEEEE. The DNA of the CDR3 is TGTGCCAGCAGCCATGGCGGTAGCGGGGGGCAACAAGAGACCCAGTACTTC. Protein sequence: CASSHGGSGGQQETQYF. Full variable domain (outside the CDR3, taken from reference TRBV5-6 and TRBJ2-5): DAGVTQSPTHLIKTRGQQVTLRCSPKSGHDTVSWYQQALGQGPQFIFQYYEEEERQRGNFPDRFSGHQFPNYSSELNVNALLLGDSALYLCASSHGGSGGQQETQYFGPGTRLLVL.

This chain connects TRBV14 to TRBJ2-1; TRBD2 matches at 8 bases. CDR3 size: 16 residues. Trimming at V came to 5 bases and at J to 2 bases, leaving 8 bases not matched to a gene. Looked up from germline, CDR1 is SGHDN and CDR2 is FVKESK. The CDR3, as DNA: TGTGCCAGCAGCGCTCGGCCGGGAGGGACCTACAATGAGCAGTTCTTC. This gives the protein CASSARPGGTYNEQFF. Drawing the rest from reference TRBV14 and TRBJ2-1, the complete variable domain is EAGVTQFPSHSVIEKGQTVTLRCDPISGHDNLYWYRRVMGKEIKFLLHFVKESKQDESGMPNNRFLAERTGGTYSTLKVQPAELEDSGVYFCASSARPGGTYNEQFFGPGTRLTVL.

The chain has TRBV29-1 and TRBJ2-3; maybe TRBD1 (6 bases). The CDR3 covers 15 residues. Trimming cost V 4 bases and J 7 bases, with 21 bases left between them. Looked up from germline, CDR1 is SQVTM and CDR2 is ANQGSEA. Written as DNA, the CDR3 is TGCAGCGTTGGAGGAGGCAGGGGATTCGTTTATACGCAGTATTTT. Translated, it gives CSVGGGRGFVYTQYF.

This rearrangement joins TRBV6-5 to TRBJ1-1; D may be TRBD1 (6 bases). This CDR3 is built from 12 residues. Germline V gene lookup returns CDR1 MNHEY and CDR2 SVGAGI. V was cut by 5 bases and J by 11 bases, with 15 bases left in between. The CDR3 loop is CASSTLGARAFF. Written as DNA, the CDR3 is TGTGCCAGCAGTACCCTGGGGGCTAGGGCTTTCTTT.

J is TRBJ1-1 and V is TRBV18; the D gene is possibly TRBD1 (5 bases). V lost 3 bases to trimming and J lost 6 bases, with 11 bases between them. Germline lookup yields CDR1 KGHSH and CDR2 LQKENI. This CDR3 contains 13 residues. The CDR3, as DNA: TGTGCCAGCTCACCCCAGGGTAACTCTGAAGCTTTCTTT. Protein sequence: CASSPQGNSEAFF.

This chain connects TRBV27 to TRBJ2-3; D possibly corresponds to TRBD2 (5 bases). CDR3 size: 17 residues. From germline, CDR1 is MNHEY and CDR2 SMNVEV (reference sequence). V was trimmed by 6 bases and J by 2 bases, leaving 21 bases between them. The CDR3, as DNA: TGTGCCAGCAGCTACAATTGGACGATCGGGAACACAGATACGCAGTATTTT. Encoded protein: CASSYNWTIGNTDTQYF.

V and J are TRBV2 and TRBJ1-2; 9 bases line up with TRBD1. The germline V gene has CDR1 SNHLY and CDR2 FYNNEI. The CDR3 totals 13 residues. Trimming took 6 bases from V and 7 from J; bases not matched to a gene: 6. The chain's CDR3 is CASRAQGAGGYTF. CDR3 nucleotide sequence: TGTGCCAGCAGGGCACAGGGGGCGGGTGGCTACACCTTC.

V gene TRBV2 combines with J gene TRBJ2-5; maybe TRBD1 (6 bases). Germline values: CDR1 SNHLY, CDR2 FYNNEI. The CDR3 runs to 16 residues. The ends were cut back, 6 bases at V and 0 bases at J, with 17 bases in the middle. Here the CDR3 DNA reads TGTGCCAGCAGCGTACAGGGACCGGGAAACCAAGAGACCCAGTACTTC. Residues: CASSVQGPGNQETQYF.

This rearrangement joins TRBV7-3 to TRBJ2-1; 10 bases align to TRBD2. The CDR3 contains 16 residues. The V segment lost 4 bases and the J segment 2 bases; nucleotides outside the gene matches: 5. Germline loops: CDR1 SGHTA, CDR2 FQGTGA. The CDR3 coding sequence is TGTGCCAGCAGCTCCACCAGCGGGAGGGCCTACAATGAGCAGTTCTTC. As protein: CASSSTSGRAYNEQFF.

The chain couples TRBV5-6 to TRBJ1-5; no definite D call. The CDR3 is made up of 16 amino acids. CDR1 is SGHDT and CDR2 is YYEEEE in the germline V gene. Trimming cost V 0 bases and J 0 bases, with 10 bases left between them. CDR3: CASSLGGYYSNQPQHF. In DNA form, the CDR3 reads TGTGCCAGCAGCTTGGGAGGGTATTATAGCAATCAGCCCCAGCATTTT.